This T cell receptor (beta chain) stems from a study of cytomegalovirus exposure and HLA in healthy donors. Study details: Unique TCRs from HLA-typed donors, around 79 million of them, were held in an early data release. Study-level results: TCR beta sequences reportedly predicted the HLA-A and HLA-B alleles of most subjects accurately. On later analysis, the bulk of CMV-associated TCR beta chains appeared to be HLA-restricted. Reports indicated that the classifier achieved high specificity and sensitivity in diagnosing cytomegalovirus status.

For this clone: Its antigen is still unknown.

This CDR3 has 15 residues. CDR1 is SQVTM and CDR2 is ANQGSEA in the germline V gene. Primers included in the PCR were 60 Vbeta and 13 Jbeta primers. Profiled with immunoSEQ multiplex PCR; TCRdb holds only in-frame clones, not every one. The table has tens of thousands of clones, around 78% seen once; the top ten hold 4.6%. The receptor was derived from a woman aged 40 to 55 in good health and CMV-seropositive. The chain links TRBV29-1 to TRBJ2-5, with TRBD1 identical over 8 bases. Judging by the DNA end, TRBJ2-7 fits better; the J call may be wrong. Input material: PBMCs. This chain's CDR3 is CSYTKQGGQTYEQYF. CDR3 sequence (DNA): TGCAGCTACACTAAACAGGGGGGCCAGACCTACGAGCAGTACTTC.